A single sample gave rise to the 2 T cell receptor beta chains below, sequenced in a study of cytomegalovirus exposure and HLA in healthy donors. PCR used 60 Vbeta primers and 13 Jbeta primers. TCRdb's copy holds only in-frame clones and misses some; the assay was immunoSEQ multiplex PCR. This sample yields about 78,000 clones, of which more than 65% are seen a single time; roughly 10% belongs to the top ten. Sequencing was performed on PBMCs. These receptor sequences come from a woman in her forties in good health and CMV-seropositive.

The chain couples TRBV19 to TRBJ1-2; the match to TRBD1 covers 11 bases. This CDR3 comprises 15 residues. Germline V CDR1 and CDR2: LNHDA, SQIVND (reference sequence). V gave up 5 bases and J gave up 4 bases; unmatched junction bases: 6. The CDR3 DNA follows: TGTGCCAGTAGTGTCGGGACAGGGGGTCCCTATGGCTACACCTTC. Its translation is CASSVGTGGPYGYTF.

V and J are TRBV25-1 and TRBJ2-7, with D unclear. Germline CDR1 is MGHDK and CDR2 is SYGVNS. The CDR3 contains 14 residues. The V gene lost 3 bases and the J gene lost 0 bases, with 9 bases spanning the gap. In DNA, the CDR3 is TGTGCCAGCAGTGATGGGTGGAGCTCCTACGAGCAGTACTTC. Protein sequence: CASSDGWSSYEQYF.